This is a list of T cell receptor beta chains from one sample in a study of blood T cell repertoires in COVID-19. Only in-frame clones appear in the TCRdb table, and some are missing; sequencing was by immunoSEQ multiplex PCR. Of a few hundred thousand clones detected, roughly 85% appear once; the ten largest clones hold around 7.2%. Sequenced input: peripheral blood. The receptors stem from a human donor in a cohort sampled during active COVID-19. The CDR3 runs from the conserved cysteine through the conserved F or W. Fields, in order: V gene, D gene, clone size, J gene, CDR3 DNA, CDR3 protein. A D gene is named only where the DNA matches it firmly. A clone size is listed for some rows: how often the clone was seen (once, few, many), or a class if it is expanded.

TRBV5-1	.	few	TRBJ1-2	TGCGCCAGCAGCTTGGATCGGGTTGGCTATGGCTACACCTTC	CASSLDRVGYGYTF
TRBV9	TRBD1	.	TRBJ1-2	TGTGCCAGCAGCGTAGAGGGGGCGCGTACCTATGGCTACACCTTC	CASSVEGARTYGYTF
TRBV10-1	TRBD1	once	TRBJ2-3	TGCGCCAGCAAGGGGGCAGACCGCACAGATACGCAGTATTTT	CASKGADRTDTQYF
TRBV27	.	.	TRBJ2-2	TGTGCCAGCGGACTCGGAGGGAGCGGCACCGGGGAGCTGTTTTTT	CASGLGGSGTGELFF
TRBV12-5	.	.	TRBJ2-2	TGTGCTAGTGGTTTGGTACTATTGGGGCCCTATAACACCGGGGAGCTGTTTTTT	CASGLVLLGPYNTGELFF
TRBV6-6	TRBD1	once	TRBJ1-1	TGTGCCAGCAATTTCGACAGGGGGGATACTGAAGCTTTCTTT	CASNFDRGDTEAFF
TRBV6-2/TRBV6-3	TRBD1	.	TRBJ1-1	TGTGCCAGCAGCGACCCTCAGGGGGGAGTTACTGAAGCTTTCTTT	CASSDPQGGVTEAFF
TRBV24-1	TRBD1	.	TRBJ2-5	TGTGCCACCAGTGACTGGACAGGGGAGGGGGGAGAGACCCAGTACTTC	CATSDWTGEGGETQYF
TRBV7-4	TRBD2	.	TRBJ2-3	TGTGCCAGCAGCTTCGCCGGGACTAGCGGGGGGGAAGGAGATACGCAGTATTTT	CASSFAGTSGGEGDTQYF
TRBV2	.	.	TRBJ2-7	TGTGCCAGCAGTGCCCTTAACGAGCAGTACTTC	CASSALNEQYF
TRBV4-2	TRBD1	.	TRBJ1-2	TGTGCCAGCAGCCGCCAGTCAGGGGGCGTTAATGGCTACACCTTC	CASSRQSGGVNGYTF
TRBV7-3	TRBD1	.	TRBJ1-1	TGTGCCAGCAGCTTAACCGGGACAGTCACTGAAGCTTTCTTT	CASSLTGTVTEAFF
TRBV29-1	.	.	TRBJ2-3	TGCAGCGTTGTATCAGATACGCAGTATTTT	CSVVSDTQYF
TRBV5-1	TRBD1	.	TRBJ1-1	TGCGCCAGCAGCTTCCGGACAGGGAACACTGAAGCTTTCTTT	CASSFRTGNTEAFF
TRBV19	TRBD1	.	TRBJ1-5	TGTGCCAGTAGTACAGAGGACAGGGTCCATAGCAATCAGCCCCAGCATTTT	CASSTEDRVHSNQPQHF
TRBV11-3	TRBD1	.	TRBJ1-1	TGTGCCAGCAGCCCGAGCCAGGGGGCTGAAGCTTTCTTT	CASSPSQGAEAFF
TRBV2	.	few	TRBJ1-5	TGTGCCAGCACCCAAAGCAACTCTAATCAGCCCCAGCATTTT	CASTQSNSNQPQHF
TRBV5-1	.	.	TRBJ1-2	TGCGCCACCACGGACAGAGACTATGGCTACACCTTC	CATTDRDYGYTF
TRBV20-1	TRBD1	.	TRBJ2-7	TGCAGTACAGGGGTACGCGAGCAGTACTTC	CSTGVREQYF
TRBV7-3	.	.	TRBJ2-7	TGTGCCAGCAGCTTAAGCGGCGGGTCGGGGGTCCCCTACGAGCAGTACTTC	CASSLSGGSGVPYEQYF
TRBV9	.	.	TRBJ2-7	TGTGCCAGCAGCGTAGGTAGGGGGTTCGACGAGCAGTACTTC	CASSVGRGFDEQYF
TRBV3-1/TRBV3-2	TRBD1	.	TRBJ1-1	TGTGCCAGCAGCCAAGGAGGGGGCGGGCACACTGAAGCTTTCTTT	CASSQGGGGHTEAFF
TRBV5-1	TRBD1	.	TRBJ1-1	TGCGCCAGCAGCTGGGACAGAGCAGAAGCTTTCTTT	CASSWDRAEAFF
TRBV6-5	.	.	TRBJ2-3	TGTGCCAGCAGTTACGGTCGGGGCACAGATACGCAGTATTTT	CASSYGRGTDTQYF
TRBV13	.	.	TRBJ1-2	TGTGCCAGCAGCTCCAGGGTTGCCAACTATGGCTACACCTTC	CASSSRVANYGYTF
TRBV6-5	TRBD2	few	TRBJ2-5	TGTGCCAGCAGTTACGAGGGAGGGGAGACCCAGTACTTC	CASSYEGGETQYF
TRBV10-3	.	.	TRBJ2-7	TGTGCCATCAGACCCCAGGGGACCTACGAGCAGTGCTTC	CAIRPQGTYEQCF
TRBV9	.	.	TRBJ2-2	TGTGCCAGCAGCGGATATGATCCGGGACAACGGACTTCGGGGGAGCTGTTTTTT	CASSGYDPGQRTSGELFF
TRBV9	TRBD1	.	TRBJ2-2	TGTGCCAGCAGCGTCAGACAGGGGGCGAACACCGGGGAGCTGTTTTTT	CASSVRQGANTGELFF
TRBV24-1	.	.	TRBJ2-3	TGTGCCACCAGTGATATGGTGGGCTTGCGGGGCACAGATACGCAGTATTTT	CATSDMVGLRGTDTQYF
TRBV4-1	TRBD1	.	TRBJ1-2	TGCGCCAGCAGCGACCTACAGGGGAACTATGGCTACACCTTC	CASSDLQGNYGYTF
TRBV4-1	.	.	TRBJ2-2	TGCGCCAGCAGCCCCATCCTACGGAACACCGGGGAGCTGTTTTTT	CASSPILRNTGELFF
TRBV7-2	.	.	TRBJ1-1	TGTGCCAGCAGCTTAGTTCCACTCACCATTGAAGCTTTCTTT	CASSLVPLTIEAFF
TRBV24-1	TRBD1	.	TRBJ2-2	TGTGCCACCAGTGAACGGACAGGGGAATTCACCGGGGAGCTGTTTTTT	CATSERTGEFTGELFF
TRBV28	.	.	TRBJ2-2	TGTGCCAGCATCGCCGCGGGACCGATCACCGGGGAGCTGTTTTTT	CASIAAGPITGELFF
TRBV25-1	.	few	TRBJ2-3	TGTGCCAGCAGCCATGACTGGGGCGGGGCCGATACGCAGTATTTT	CASSHDWGGADTQYF
TRBV5-4	TRBD1	.	TRBJ1-5	TGTGCCAGCAGCAATAAGGGGGCTGGACAGCCCCAGCATTTT	CASSNKGAGQPQHF
TRBV6-5	.	.	TRBJ1-1	TGTGCCAGCAATGCAGGGCGGAACACTGAAGCTTTCTTT	CASNAGRNTEAFF
TRBV29-1	.	.	TRBJ2-3	TGCAGCTTCTCCTACAGGGACACAGATACGCAGTATTTT	CSFSYRDTDTQYF
TRBV19	TRBD1	.	TRBJ1-3	TGTGCCAGTGCAATACAGGGGACCTCTGGAAACACCATATATTTT	CASAIQGTSGNTIYF
TRBV5-1	.	.	TRBJ2-3	TGCGCCAGCAGCTTCCGACTAGGCGGCACAGATACGCAGTATTTT	CASSFRLGGTDTQYF
TRBV7-3	TRBD1	.	TRBJ1-2	TGTGCCAGCAGCTTAGATCCGGGACAGGGTTATGGCTACACCTTC	CASSLDPGQGYGYTF
TRBV5-1	TRBD1	.	TRBJ2-7	TGCGCCAGCAGCGGCTGGGACAGGTCCCTCTACGAGCAGTACTTC	CASSGWDRSLYEQYF
TRBV28	.	.	TRBJ1-2	TGCGCCAGCAGCCCCCCGTCAGGGTTTGGGGGCTACACCTTC	CASSPPSGFGGYTF
TRBV21-1	.	.	TRBJ2-2	TGTGCCAGCACCTTTAGGGGGGGCCACAGACGAATTAACACCGGGGAGCTGTTTTTT	CASTFRGGHRRINTGELFF